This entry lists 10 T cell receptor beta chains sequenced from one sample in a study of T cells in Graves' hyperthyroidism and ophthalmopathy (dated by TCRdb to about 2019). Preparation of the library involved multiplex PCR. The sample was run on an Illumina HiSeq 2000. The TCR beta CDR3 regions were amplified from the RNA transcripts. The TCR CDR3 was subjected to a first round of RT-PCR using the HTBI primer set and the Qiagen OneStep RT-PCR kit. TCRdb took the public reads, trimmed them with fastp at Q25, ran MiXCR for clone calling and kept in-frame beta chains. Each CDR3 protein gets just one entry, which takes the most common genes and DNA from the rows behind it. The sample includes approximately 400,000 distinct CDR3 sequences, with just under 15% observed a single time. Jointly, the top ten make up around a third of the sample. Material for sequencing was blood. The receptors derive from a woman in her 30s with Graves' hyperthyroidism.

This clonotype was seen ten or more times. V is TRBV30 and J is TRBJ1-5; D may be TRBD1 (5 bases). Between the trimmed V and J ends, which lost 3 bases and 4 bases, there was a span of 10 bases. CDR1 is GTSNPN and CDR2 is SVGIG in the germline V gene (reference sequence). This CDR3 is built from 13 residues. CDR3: CAWSRGVNQPQHF. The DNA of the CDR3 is TGTGCCTGGAGCCGGGGCGTTAATCAGCCCCAGCATTTT.

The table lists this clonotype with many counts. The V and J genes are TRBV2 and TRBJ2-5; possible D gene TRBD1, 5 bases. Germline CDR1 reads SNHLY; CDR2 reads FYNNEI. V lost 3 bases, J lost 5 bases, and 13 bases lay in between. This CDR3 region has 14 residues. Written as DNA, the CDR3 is TGTGCCAGCAGTGAGACAGTTATCAGGGAGACCCAGTACTTC. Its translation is CASSETVIRETQYF.

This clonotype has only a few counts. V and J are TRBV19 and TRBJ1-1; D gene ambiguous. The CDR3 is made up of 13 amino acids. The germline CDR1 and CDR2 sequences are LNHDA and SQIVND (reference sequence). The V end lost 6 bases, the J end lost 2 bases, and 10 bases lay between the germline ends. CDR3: CASRLHVNTEAFF. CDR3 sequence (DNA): TGTGCCAGTAGGCTACACGTAAACACTGAAGCTTTCTTT.

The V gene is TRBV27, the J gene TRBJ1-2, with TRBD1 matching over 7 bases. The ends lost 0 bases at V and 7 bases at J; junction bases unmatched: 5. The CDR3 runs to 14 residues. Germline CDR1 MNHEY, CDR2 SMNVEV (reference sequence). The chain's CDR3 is CASSLSNRGGGYTF. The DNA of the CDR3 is TGTGCCAGCAGTTTATCGAACAGGGGTGGTGGCTACACCTTC.

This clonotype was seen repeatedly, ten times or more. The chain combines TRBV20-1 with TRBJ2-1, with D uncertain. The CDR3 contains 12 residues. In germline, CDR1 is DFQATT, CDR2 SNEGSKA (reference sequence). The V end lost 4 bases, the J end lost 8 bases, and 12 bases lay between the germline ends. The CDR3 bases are TGCAGTGCTACCCCCAAGTCATATGAGCAGTTCTTC. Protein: CSATPKSYEQFF.

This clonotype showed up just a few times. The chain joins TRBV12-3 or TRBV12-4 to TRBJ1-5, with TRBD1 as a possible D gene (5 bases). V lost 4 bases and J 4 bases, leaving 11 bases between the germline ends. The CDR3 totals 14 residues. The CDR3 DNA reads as TGTGCCAGCAGTTCGGGACGGAGAAATCAGCCCCAGCATTTT. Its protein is CASSSGRRNQPQHF.

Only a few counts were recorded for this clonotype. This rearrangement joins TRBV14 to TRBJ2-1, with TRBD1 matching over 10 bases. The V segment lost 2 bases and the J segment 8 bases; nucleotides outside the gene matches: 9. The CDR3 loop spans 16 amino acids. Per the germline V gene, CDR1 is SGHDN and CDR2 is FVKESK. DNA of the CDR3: TGTGCCAGCAGCCAACTAAGTGGGACAGGGGTGCATGAGCAGTTCTTC. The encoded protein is CASSQLSGTGVHEQFF.

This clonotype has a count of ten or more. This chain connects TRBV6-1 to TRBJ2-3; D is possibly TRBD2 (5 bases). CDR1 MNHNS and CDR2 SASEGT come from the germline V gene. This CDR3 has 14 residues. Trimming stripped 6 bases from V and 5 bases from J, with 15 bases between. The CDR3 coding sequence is TGTGCCAGCAGCTCAGACTTACTAGGAGATACGCAGTATTTT. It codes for CASSSDLLGDTQYF.

The CDR3 loop is CASSQRPNQAYEQYF. The CDR3 coding sequence is TGCGCCAGCAGTCAAAGGCCCAACCAGGCCTACGAGCAGTACTTC. V gene TRBV5-1 combines with J gene TRBJ2-7; no definite D call. Per the germline V gene, CDR1 is SGHRS and CDR2 is YFSETQ. V shed 5 bases and J shed 2 bases, with 17 bases lying between them. The CDR3 sequence is 15 residues long.

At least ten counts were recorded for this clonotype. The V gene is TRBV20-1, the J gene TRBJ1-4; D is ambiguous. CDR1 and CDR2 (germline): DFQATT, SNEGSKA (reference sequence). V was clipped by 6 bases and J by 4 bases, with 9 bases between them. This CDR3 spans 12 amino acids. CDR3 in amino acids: CSAGGLNEKLFF. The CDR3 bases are TGCAGTGCCGGCGGACTTAATGAAAAACTGTTTTTT.